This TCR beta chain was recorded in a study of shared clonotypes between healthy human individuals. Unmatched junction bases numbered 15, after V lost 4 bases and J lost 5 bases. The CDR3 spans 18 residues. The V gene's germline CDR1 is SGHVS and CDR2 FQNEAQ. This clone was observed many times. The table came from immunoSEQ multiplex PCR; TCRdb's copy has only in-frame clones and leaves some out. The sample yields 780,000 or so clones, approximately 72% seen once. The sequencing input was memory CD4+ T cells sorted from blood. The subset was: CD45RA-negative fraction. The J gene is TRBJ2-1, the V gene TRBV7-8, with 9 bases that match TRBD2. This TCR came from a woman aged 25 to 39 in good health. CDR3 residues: CASSSFTSTSGPNNEQFF. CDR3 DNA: TGTGCCAGCAGCTCCTTCACTTCTACTAGCGGGCCCAACAATGAGCAGTTCTTC.